Sequencing of this TCR beta chain was carried out in a study of T cell responses to AZD1222 COVID-19 vaccine. The wider study: Second-dose timings of about 4 or about 12 weeks were pooled.

V lost 4 bases and J lost 1, with 7 bases in between. Germline V gives CDR1 MNHEY, CDR2 SVGAGI. The CDR3 is 13 amino acids. As concerns this clone: Its matching antigen is unknown.

Study-wide results and caveats: Researchers report vaccine-associated CD4 TCRs spanning spike, with dominance at 160-218 and 743-854. In a largely white British group with more females than males, clonal diversity was possibly underestimated.

Produced via immunoSEQ multiplex PCR; TCRdb's table is partial and in-frame only. Of roughly 91,000 clones in the sample, roughly 85% were seen once. The V and J genes are TRBV6-5 and TRBJ1-1, with a weak D call TRBD1 (5 bases). This receptor was identified in an adult in good health. The starting material was peripheral blood, obtained on day 0 of AZD1222 vaccination. CDR3 sequence: CASSLRGNTEAFF. The CDR3 DNA reads TGTGCCAGCAGTTTAAGGGGGAACACTGAAGCTTTCTTT.